The 28 T cell receptor beta chains reported below all come from one sample, sequenced in a study of blood T cell repertoires in COVID-19. Clones were read by immunoSEQ multiplex PCR, and TCRdb kept only the in-frame ones, dropping some. The data show about 190,000 clones, around 84% seen once. Sequencing used PBMCs or T cells enriched from blood (not recorded which). The origin of the receptors is a woman aged 25 to 39 who had recovered from COVID-19.

The genes are TRBV5-1 and TRBJ1-1; unclear D gene. Per germline, CDR1 SGHRS and CDR2 YFSETQ. V shed 2 bases and J shed 4 bases, with 12 bases lying between them. This CDR3 spans 14 amino acids. CDR3 region: CASSLVSDFTEAFF. CDR3 coding DNA: TGCGCCAGCAGCTTAGTTTCAGACTTCACTGAAGCTTTCTTT. Based on the CDR3 plus reference TRBV5-1 and TRBJ1-1, the full variable domain is KAGVTQTPRYLIKTRGQQVTLSCSPISGHRSVSWYQQTPGQGLQFLFEYFSETQRNKGNFPGRFSGRQFSNSRSEMNVSTLELGDSALYLCASSLVSDFTEAFFGQGTRLTVV.

This clone has just one count. The V gene is TRBV7-2, the J gene TRBJ1-2; D unclear. The CDR3 totals 13 residues. CDR1 is SGHTA, CDR2 FQGNSA, per germline. V lost 7 bases and J 4 bases, leaving 13 bases between the germline ends. CDR3 nucleotide sequence: TGTGCCAGCAACCTAGCTCGCAGCTATGGCTACACCTTC. Translation: CASNLARSYGYTF. Looking up the rest from reference TRBV7-2 and TRBJ1-2 gives the full variable domain: GAGVSQSPSNKVTEKGKDVELRCDPISGHTALYWYRQSLGQGLEFLIYFQGNSAPDKSGLPSDRFSAERTGGSVSTLTIQRTQQEDSAVYLCASNLARSYGYTFGSGTRLTVV.

This chain joins TRBV18 and TRBJ2-2, with a tentative D call TRBD2 (7 bases). This CDR3 has 17 residues. Per germline, CDR1 KGHSH and CDR2 LQKENI. The V gene lost 3 bases and the J gene lost 0 bases, with 14 bases spanning the gap. The CDR3 reads CASSPRGGQPNTGELFF. The CDR3 DNA follows: TGTGCCAGCTCACCGAGGGGGGGCCAACCGAACACCGGGGAGCTGTTTTTT.

The V call is TRBV30, the J call TRBJ1-4, with 7 bases fitting TRBD1. J lost 4 bases, V lost 7 bases, and 6 bases had no gene match. This CDR3 is 13 amino acids long. Germline CDR1 GTSNPN, CDR2 SVGIG (reference sequence). CDR3 protein: CAYHRQGNEKLFF. In nucleotides, the CDR3 is TGTGCCTACCACAGACAGGGTAATGAAAAACTGTTTTTT.

The chain links TRBV19 to TRBJ2-2; D remains ambiguous. The CDR3 sequence is 14 residues long. Trimming took 5 bases from V and 1 from J, leaving 8 bases between them. Germline CDR1 and CDR2: LNHDA and SQIVND (reference sequence). DNA of the CDR3: TGTGCCAGTAGTCTAAGACTGAACACCGGGGAGCTGTTTTTT. Protein product: CASSLRLNTGELFF.

The gene calls are TRBV6-4 and TRBJ1-1, with a tentative D call TRBD1 (5 bases). Trimming took off 6 bases at V and 3 bases at J, with 11 bases between the two ends. CDR1 is MRHNA and CDR2 is SNTAGT in the germline V gene. This CDR3 comprises 13 residues. CDR3 coding DNA: TGTGCCAGCAGCAGGGTGTGGGACACTGAAGCTTTCTTT. The encoded protein is CASSRVWDTEAFF.

This chain uses TRBV25-1 with TRBJ2-1; 8 nucleotides match TRBD1. There are 16 residues in the CDR3. V gave up 5 bases and J gave up 10 bases; unmatched junction bases: 16. Per germline, CDR1 MGHDK and CDR2 SYGVNS. CDR3 sequence (DNA): TGTGCCAGCAGTATGCGACAGGGGAAAGGGTCCAGGGAGCAGTTCTTC. Its translation: CASSMRQGKGSREQFF.

This chain uses TRBV18 with TRBJ1-1; D unresolved. Trimming left V 2 bases short and J 5 bases short, with 9 bases between. The CDR3 contains 13 residues. Germline-derived CDR1 and CDR2 are KGHSH and LQKENI. The CDR3, as DNA: TGTGCCAGCTCACCAAGGCCCGGGACTGAAGCTTTCTTT. It codes for CASSPRPGTEAFF.

This clone has a single count. The chain couples TRBV7-8 to TRBJ2-5; D call uncertain. V was clipped by 1 base and J by 2 bases, with 5 bases between them. CDR3 size: 13 residues. Germline CDR1 is SGHVS and CDR2 is FQNEAQ. The CDR3 DNA sequence: TGTGCCAGCAGCTTAGGTCTGCAAGAGACCCAGTACTTC. Encoded protein: CASSLGLQETQYF. Full variable domain (missing parts from reference TRBV7-8 and TRBJ2-5): GAGVSQSPRYKVAKRGQDVALRCDPISGHVSLFWYQQALGQGPEFLTYFQNEAQLDKSGLPSDRFFAERPEGSVSTLKIQRTQQEDSAVYLCASSLGLQETQYFGPGTRLLVL.

The rearrangement joins TRBV5-1 to TRBJ1-3, with TRBD1 as a possible D gene (5 bases). Germline CDR1 SGHRS, CDR2 YFSETQ. CDR3 length: 15 amino acids. V was cut by 5 bases and J by 1 base, with 13 bases left in between. The chain's CDR3 is CASRFRAVSGNTIYF. The CDR3 region has the DNA TGCGCCAGCAGATTCAGGGCGGTTTCTGGAAACACCATATATTTT.

This chain links TRBV5-5 with TRBJ1-5, with a possible D match to TRBD1 (5 bases). Trimming removed 2 bases at V and 9 bases at J, with 12 bases between. This CDR3 comprises 13 residues. The germline gives CDR1 SGHKS, CDR2 YYEKEE (reference sequence). The CDR3 sequence: CASSFLGLGPQHF. CDR3 nucleotide sequence: TGTGCCAGCAGCTTTTTGGGACTTGGGCCCCAGCATTTT. The full variable domain, rest sourced from reference TRBV5-5 and TRBJ1-5, is DAGVTQSPTHLIKTRGQQVTLRCSPISGHKSVSWYQQVLGQGPQFIFQYYEKEERGRGNFPDRFSARQFPNYSSELNVNALLLGDSALYLCASSFLGLGPQHFGDGTRLSIL.

The chain links TRBV7-2 to TRBJ1-5; D may be TRBD1 (5 bases). V gave up 4 bases and J gave up 5 bases, with 15 bases separating them. Germline-derived CDR1 and CDR2 are SGHTA and FQGNSA. This CDR3 region has 15 residues. The CDR3 region is CASSSVGGLDQPQHF. CDR3 sequence (DNA): TGTGCCAGCAGCTCTGTGGGGGGATTGGATCAGCCCCAGCATTTT.

The chain is built from TRBV12-3 or TRBV12-4 and TRBJ2-3, with 8 bases lining up with TRBD1. The J segment lost 4 bases and the V segment lost 5 bases, leaving 2 bases of the junction unmatched. This CDR3 region has 13 residues. CDR3 amino acids: CASSQGAPDTQYF. The CDR3 DNA reads as TGTGCCAGCAGTCAGGGGGCCCCAGATACGCAGTATTTT.

Concerning this clone: One end of the junction does not line up with germline, which may come from a read error. The gene calls are TRBV7-7 and TRBJ1-4; no clear D gene. Germline CDR1 is SSHAT and CDR2 is FNYEAQ (reference sequence). This CDR3 region has 19 residues. The CDR3 coding sequence is TGTGCTAGCAGCTTAGCGGAAGGGAGGTGGTGCCTACGGTATGAAAAACTGTTTTTT. Protein sequence: CASSLAEGRWCLRYEKLFF.

The chain combines TRBV3-1 (or the pseudogene TRBV3-2) with TRBJ1-5; no clear D gene. CDR1 is LGHDT and CDR2 is YNNKEL in the germline V gene (reference sequence). V was pared by 3 bases and J by 9 bases, with 15 bases between. The CDR3 is 14 amino acids. This CDR3 reads CASSHQKGGSPQHF. Here the CDR3 DNA reads TGTGCCAGCAGCCACCAGAAGGGAGGGTCGCCCCAGCATTTT.

As regards this clone: The same CDR3 also results from other DNA sequences found in this sample. The chain recombines TRBV9 with TRBJ2-2, with 7 bases that match TRBD2. Trimming removed 0 bases from V and 5 bases from J; junction bases left unmatched: 1. The CDR3 covers 14 residues. Germline V gene sequence: CDR1 SGDLS, CDR2 YYNGEE. The CDR3 nucleotides read TGTGCCAGCAGCGTAGGGGGAGGGACCGGGGAGCTGTTTTTT. It encodes CASSVGGGTGELFF.

The V and J genes are TRBV18 and TRBJ2-7, with D perhaps matching TRBD1 (6 bases). V dropped 3 bases and J dropped 2 bases, with 11 bases sitting between them. The CDR3 loop spans 14 amino acids. Germline CDR1 reads KGHSH; CDR2 reads LQKENI. The CDR3 region has the DNA TGTGCCAGCTCACCGGAGACAGGAGCCTACGAGCAGTACTTC. Amino acid sequence: CASSPETGAYEQYF.

The chain employs TRBV25-1 and TRBJ1-1; the D gene is possibly TRBD1 (6 bases). CDR1 and CDR2 (germline): MGHDK, SYGVNS. CDR3 size: 15 residues. Deletions cut 1 base from V and 1 base from J, with 10 bases between. DNA for the CDR3: TGTGCCAGCAGTGAATTGAGGACAGCGAACACTGAAGCTTTCTTT. The encoded protein is CASSELRTANTEAFF.

The chain couples TRBV18 to TRBJ1-3, with D hard to call. Germline CDR1 KGHSH, CDR2 LQKENI. CDR3 length equals 13 residues. Trimming left V 6 bases short and J 0 bases short, with 6 bases between. The CDR3 DNA follows: TGTGCCAGCTCCTCGGGCTCTGGAAACACCATATATTTT. Its translation: CASSSGSGNTIYF.

This clone has only one observation. The gene calls are TRBV19 and TRBJ1-6, with a tentative D call TRBD1 (6 bases). There are 17 residues in the CDR3. Trimming took off 2 bases at V and 4 bases at J, with 15 bases between the two ends. Per germline, CDR1 LNHDA and CDR2 SQIVND (reference sequence). In nucleotides, the CDR3 is TGTGCCAGTAGTATAACGGGGACAACCGTATATAATTCACCCCTCCACTTT. It translates to CASSITGTTVYNSPLHF.

The chain is built from TRBV28 and TRBJ2-7; D may be TRBD2 (6 bases). The CDR3 loop spans 13 amino acids. Trimming removed 3 bases at V and 2 bases at J, with 8 bases between. From germline, CDR1 is MDHEN and CDR2 SYDVKM. The CDR3 reads CASSLASAYEQYF. In DNA form, the CDR3 reads TGTGCCAGCAGTTTGGCTAGCGCCTACGAGCAGTACTTC.

V and J are TRBV11-2 and TRBJ1-3; a weak D match, TRBD1 (5 bases). The length of the CDR3 is 15 residues. Germline V gene data show CDR1 as SGHAT and CDR2 as FQNNGV. V dropped 3 bases and J dropped 2 bases, with 11 bases sitting between them. The CDR3 DNA sequence: TGTGCCAGCAGCTTTATGGGGGGAACTGGAAACACCATATATTTT. It specifies CASSFMGGTGNTIYF.

The chain couples TRBV7-2 to TRBJ2-5; tentative D call: TRBD1 (5 bases). CDR3 length: 13 residues. The V gene's germline CDR1 is SGHTA and CDR2 FQGNSA. V lost 6 bases to trimming and J lost 4 bases, with 12 bases between them. The CDR3 bases are TGTGCCAGCAGTCCTGGACATTTAGAGACCCAGTACTTC. Translation: CASSPGHLETQYF.

The gene calls are TRBV3-1 (or the pseudogene TRBV3-2) and TRBJ1-1; D gene unclear. From germline, CDR1 is LGHDT and CDR2 YNNKEL (reference sequence). Trimming stripped 0 bases from V and 0 bases from J, with 8 bases between. This CDR3 comprises 15 residues. The CDR3 spells CASSQDRSMNTEAFF. For the CDR3, the DNA is TGTGCCAGCAGCCAAGATAGAAGTATGAACACTGAAGCTTTCTTT.

The chain has TRBV4-1 and TRBJ1-2; D is unresolved. V was cut by 4 bases and J by 7 bases, with 13 bases left in between. CDR1 MGHRA and CDR2 YSYEKL come from the germline V gene. This CDR3 is built from 13 residues. CDR3 residues: CASSLGQVGGYTF. The CDR3 DNA reads TGCGCCAGCAGCCTGGGCCAAGTGGGTGGCTACACCTTC.

The V call is TRBV6-5, the J call TRBJ1-2; 9 bases agree with TRBD1. Germline lookup yields CDR1 MNHEY and CDR2 SVGAGI. V gave up 1 base and J gave up 3 bases; unmatched junction bases: 3. The CDR3 has 15 residues. CDR3 sequence reads: CASSYLRTGDYGYTF. The CDR3 nucleotides read TGTGCCAGCAGTTACTTAAGGACAGGGGACTATGGCTACACCTTC.

This clone was seen a handful of times. V and J are TRBV5-5 and TRBJ2-7, with D perhaps TRBD2 (7 bases). This CDR3 comprises 13 residues. CDR1 SGHKS and CDR2 YYEKEE come from the germline V gene (reference sequence). The V gene lost 7 bases and the J gene lost 2 bases, with 13 bases spanning the gap. This CDR3 is CASLPGGPYEQYV. The DNA for the CDR3 is TGTGCCAGCCTGCCGGGGGGCCCCTACGAGCAGTACGTC.

This clone was found a few times. The rearrangement links TRBV28 to TRBJ1-2; a possible D gene is TRBD1 (5 bases). V gave up 6 bases and J gave up 5 bases, with 13 bases separating them. This CDR3 is built from 13 residues. Germline values: CDR1 MDHEN, CDR2 SYDVKM. The DNA of the CDR3 is TGTGCCAGCAGACCCGGAGGGGTGTATGGCTACACCTTC. It encodes CASRPGGVYGYTF.